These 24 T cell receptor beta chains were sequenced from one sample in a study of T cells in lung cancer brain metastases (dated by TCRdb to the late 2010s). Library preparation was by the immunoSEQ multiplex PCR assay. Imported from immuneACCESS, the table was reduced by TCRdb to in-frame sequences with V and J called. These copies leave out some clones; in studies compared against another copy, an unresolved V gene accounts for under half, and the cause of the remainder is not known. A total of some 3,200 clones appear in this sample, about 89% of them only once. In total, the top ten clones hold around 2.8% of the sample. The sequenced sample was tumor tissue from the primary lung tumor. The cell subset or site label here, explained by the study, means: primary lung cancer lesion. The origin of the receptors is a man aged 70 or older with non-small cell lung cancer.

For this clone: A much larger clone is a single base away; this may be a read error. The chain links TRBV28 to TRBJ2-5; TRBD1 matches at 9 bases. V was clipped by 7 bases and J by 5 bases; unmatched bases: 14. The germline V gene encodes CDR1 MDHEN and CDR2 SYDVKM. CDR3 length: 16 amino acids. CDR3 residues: CASTRGGQGTSETQYF. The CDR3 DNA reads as TGTGCCAGCACACGGGGTGGACAGGGGACATCGGAGACCCAGTACTTC.

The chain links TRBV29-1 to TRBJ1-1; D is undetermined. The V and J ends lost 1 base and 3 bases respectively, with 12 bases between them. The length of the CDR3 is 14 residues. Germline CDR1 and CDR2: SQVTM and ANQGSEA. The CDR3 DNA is TGCAGCGTTGAAGGTCCCCGCGGGGACACTGAAGCTTTCTTT. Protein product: CSVEGPRGDTEAFF.

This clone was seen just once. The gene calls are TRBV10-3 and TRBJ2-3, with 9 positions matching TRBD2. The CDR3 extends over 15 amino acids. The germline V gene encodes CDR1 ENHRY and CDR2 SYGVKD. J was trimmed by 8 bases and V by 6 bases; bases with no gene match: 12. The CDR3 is CAIRVAGALEGTQYF. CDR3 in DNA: TGTGCCATCAGAGTAGCGGGGGCCCTCGAAGGTACGCAGTATTTT.

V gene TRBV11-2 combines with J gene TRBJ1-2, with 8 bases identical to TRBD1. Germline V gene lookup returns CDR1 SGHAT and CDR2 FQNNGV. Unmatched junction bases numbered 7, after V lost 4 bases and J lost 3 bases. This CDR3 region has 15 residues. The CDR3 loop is CASSWKDRDDYGYTF. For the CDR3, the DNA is TGTGCCAGCAGCTGGAAGGACAGGGACGACTATGGCTACACCTTC.

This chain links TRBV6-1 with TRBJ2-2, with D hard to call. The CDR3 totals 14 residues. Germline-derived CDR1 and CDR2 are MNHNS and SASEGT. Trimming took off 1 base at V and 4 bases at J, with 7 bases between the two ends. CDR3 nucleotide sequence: TGTGCCAGCAGTGAAGACAGCGCCACCGGGGAGCTGTTTTTT. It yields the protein CASSEDSATGELFF.

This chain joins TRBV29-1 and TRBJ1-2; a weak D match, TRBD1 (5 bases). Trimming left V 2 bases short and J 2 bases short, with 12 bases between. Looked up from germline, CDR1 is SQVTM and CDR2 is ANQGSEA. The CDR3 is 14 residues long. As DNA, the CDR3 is TGCAGCGTTGAATTGGGCAGGGTGAACTATGGCTACACCTTC. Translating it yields CSVELGRVNYGYTF. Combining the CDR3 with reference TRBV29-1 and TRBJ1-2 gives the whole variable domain SAVISQKPSRDICQRGTSLTIQCQVDSQVTMMFWYRQQPGQSLTLIATANQGSEATYESGFVIDKFPISRPNLTFSTLTVSNMSPEDSSIYLCSVELGRVNYGYTFGSGTRLTVV.

CDR3 amino acids: CAFERISQYF. As DNA, the CDR3 is TGTGCCTTCGAGAGGATATCGCAGTATTTT. This sequence joins TRBV30 and TRBJ2-3, with D unclear. CDR3 size: 10 residues. Per germline, CDR1 GTSNPN and CDR2 SVGIG (reference sequence). Trimming pared 7 bases from V and 10 bases from J, leaving 12 bases between.

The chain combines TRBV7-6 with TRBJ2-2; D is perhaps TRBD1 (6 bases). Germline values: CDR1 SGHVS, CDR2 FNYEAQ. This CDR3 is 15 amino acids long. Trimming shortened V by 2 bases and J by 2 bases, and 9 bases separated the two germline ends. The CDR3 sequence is CASSLKQGNTGELFF. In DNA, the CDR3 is TGTGCCAGCAGCTTAAAACAGGGAAACACCGGGGAGCTGTTTTTT.

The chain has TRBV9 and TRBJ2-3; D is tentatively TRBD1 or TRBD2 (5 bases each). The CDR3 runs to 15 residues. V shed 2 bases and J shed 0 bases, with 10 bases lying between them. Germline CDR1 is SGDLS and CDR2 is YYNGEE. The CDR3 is CASSVGTASTDTQYF. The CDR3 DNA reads TGTGCCAGCAGCGTCGGGACCGCTAGCACAGATACGCAGTATTTT.

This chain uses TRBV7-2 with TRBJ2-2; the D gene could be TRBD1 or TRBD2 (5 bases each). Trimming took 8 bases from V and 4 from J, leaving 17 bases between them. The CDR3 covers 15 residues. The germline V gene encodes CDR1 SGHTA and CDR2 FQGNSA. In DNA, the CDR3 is TGTGCCAGCCGCCTGGGGGTCGTTGCCACCGGGGAGCTGTTTTTT. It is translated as CASRLGVVATGELFF.

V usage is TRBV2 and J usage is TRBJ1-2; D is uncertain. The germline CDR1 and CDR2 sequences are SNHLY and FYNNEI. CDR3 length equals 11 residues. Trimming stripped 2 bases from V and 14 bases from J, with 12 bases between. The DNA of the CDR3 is TGTGCCAGCAGTGAAACCCTCGACGAGACCTTC. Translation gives CASSETLDETF.

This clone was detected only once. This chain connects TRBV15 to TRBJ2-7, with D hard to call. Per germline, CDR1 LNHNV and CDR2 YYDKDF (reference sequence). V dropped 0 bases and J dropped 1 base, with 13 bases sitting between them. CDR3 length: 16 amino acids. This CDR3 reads CATSRDRTRSSYEQYF. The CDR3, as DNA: TGTGCCACCAGCAGAGATCGGACGAGGAGTTCCTACGAGCAGTACTTC.

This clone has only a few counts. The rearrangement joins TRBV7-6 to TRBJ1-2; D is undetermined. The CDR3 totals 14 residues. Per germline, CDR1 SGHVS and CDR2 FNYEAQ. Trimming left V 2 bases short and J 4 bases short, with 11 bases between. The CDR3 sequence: CASSLMGSSYGYTF. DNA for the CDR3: TGTGCCAGCAGCTTAATGGGTTCGAGCTATGGCTACACCTTC.

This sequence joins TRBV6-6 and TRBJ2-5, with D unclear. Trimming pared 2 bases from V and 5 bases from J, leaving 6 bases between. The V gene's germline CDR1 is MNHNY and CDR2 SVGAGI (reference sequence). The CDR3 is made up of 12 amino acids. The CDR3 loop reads CASSYTPETQYF. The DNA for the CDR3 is TGTGCCAGCAGTTACACCCCGGAGACCCAGTACTTC.

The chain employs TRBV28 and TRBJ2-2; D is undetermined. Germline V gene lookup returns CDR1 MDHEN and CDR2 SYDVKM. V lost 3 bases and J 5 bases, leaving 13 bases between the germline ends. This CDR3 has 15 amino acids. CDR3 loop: CASSLDWTRTGELFF. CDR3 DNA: TGTGCCAGCAGTTTGGATTGGACCCGTACCGGGGAGCTGTTTTTT.

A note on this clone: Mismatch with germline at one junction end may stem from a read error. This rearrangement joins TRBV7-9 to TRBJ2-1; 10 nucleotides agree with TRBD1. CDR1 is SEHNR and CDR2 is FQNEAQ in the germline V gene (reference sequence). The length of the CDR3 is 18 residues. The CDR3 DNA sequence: TGTGCCAGTAGCTCTCCGGGACAGGGGTCCCTCCTTTACAATGAGCAGTTCTTC. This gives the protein CASSSPGQGSLLYNEQFF.

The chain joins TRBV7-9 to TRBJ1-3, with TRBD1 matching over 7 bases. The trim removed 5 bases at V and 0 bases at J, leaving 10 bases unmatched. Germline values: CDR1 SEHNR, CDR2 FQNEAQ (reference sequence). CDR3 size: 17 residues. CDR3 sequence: CASSSWRDRASGNTIYF. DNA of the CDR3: TGTGCCAGCAGCAGTTGGCGGGACAGAGCCTCTGGAAACACCATATATTTT.

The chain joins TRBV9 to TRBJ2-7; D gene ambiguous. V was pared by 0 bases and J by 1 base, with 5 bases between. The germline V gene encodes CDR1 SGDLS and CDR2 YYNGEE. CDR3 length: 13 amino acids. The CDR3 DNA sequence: TGTGCCAGCAGCGTAGGCAGTTCCTACGAGCAGTACTTC. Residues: CASSVGSSYEQYF. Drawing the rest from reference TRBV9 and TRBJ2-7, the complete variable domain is DSGVTQTPKHLITATGQRVTLRCSPRSGDLSVYWYQQSLDQGLQFLIQYYNGEERAKGNILERFSAQQFPDLHSELNLSSLELGDSALYFCASSVGSSYEQYFGPGTRLTVT.

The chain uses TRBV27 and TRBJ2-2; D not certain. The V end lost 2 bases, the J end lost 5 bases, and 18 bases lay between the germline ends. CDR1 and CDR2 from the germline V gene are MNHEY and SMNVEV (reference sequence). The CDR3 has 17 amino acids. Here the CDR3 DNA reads TGTGCCAGCAGTTTAATGTTTGTCAGCGATAATACCGGGGAGCTGTTTTTT. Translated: CASSLMFVSDNTGELFF.

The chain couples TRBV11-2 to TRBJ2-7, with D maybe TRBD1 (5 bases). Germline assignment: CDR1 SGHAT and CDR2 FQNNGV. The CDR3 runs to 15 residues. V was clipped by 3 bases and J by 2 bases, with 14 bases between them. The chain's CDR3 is CASSLGRGPTYEQYF. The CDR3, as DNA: TGTGCCAGCAGCTTGGGAAGGGGCCCGACCTACGAGCAGTACTTC.

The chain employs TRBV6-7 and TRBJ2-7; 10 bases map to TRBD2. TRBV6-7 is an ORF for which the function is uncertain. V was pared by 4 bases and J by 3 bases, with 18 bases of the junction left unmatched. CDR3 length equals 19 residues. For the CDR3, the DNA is TGTGCCAGCAGTTCCCCCCTAGCGGGAGAAACCCCTATTTACTACGAGCAGTACTTC. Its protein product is CASSSPLAGETPIYYEQYF.

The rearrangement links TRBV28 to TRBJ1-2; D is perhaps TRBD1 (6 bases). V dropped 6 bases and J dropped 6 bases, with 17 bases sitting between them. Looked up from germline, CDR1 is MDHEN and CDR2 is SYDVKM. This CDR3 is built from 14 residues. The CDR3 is CASSWLGGKDGYTF. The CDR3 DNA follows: TGTGCCAGCAGCTGGTTGGGGGGCAAGGATGGCTACACCTTC.

CDR3 bases: TGTGCCAGTAGTATGGGCCCCGGGGGAGCAGATACGCAGTATTTT. Translated, it gives CASSMGPGGADTQYF. The chain carries TRBV19 and TRBJ2-3, with a weak D call TRBD2 (6 bases). Per the germline V gene, CDR1 is LNHDA and CDR2 is SQIVND (reference sequence). Trimming removed 3 bases from V and 4 bases from J, with 14 bases in between. The length of the CDR3 is 15 residues.

CDR3 nucleotide sequence: TGCAGTGCTAGAGCGGCCTACGAGCAGTACTTC. As protein: CSARAAYEQYF. The chain recombines TRBV20-1 with TRBJ2-7, with D unresolved. V lost 1 base and J 2 bases, leaving 3 bases between the germline ends. The CDR3 sequence is 11 residues long. Germline CDR1 reads DFQATT; CDR2 reads SNEGSKA (reference sequence).